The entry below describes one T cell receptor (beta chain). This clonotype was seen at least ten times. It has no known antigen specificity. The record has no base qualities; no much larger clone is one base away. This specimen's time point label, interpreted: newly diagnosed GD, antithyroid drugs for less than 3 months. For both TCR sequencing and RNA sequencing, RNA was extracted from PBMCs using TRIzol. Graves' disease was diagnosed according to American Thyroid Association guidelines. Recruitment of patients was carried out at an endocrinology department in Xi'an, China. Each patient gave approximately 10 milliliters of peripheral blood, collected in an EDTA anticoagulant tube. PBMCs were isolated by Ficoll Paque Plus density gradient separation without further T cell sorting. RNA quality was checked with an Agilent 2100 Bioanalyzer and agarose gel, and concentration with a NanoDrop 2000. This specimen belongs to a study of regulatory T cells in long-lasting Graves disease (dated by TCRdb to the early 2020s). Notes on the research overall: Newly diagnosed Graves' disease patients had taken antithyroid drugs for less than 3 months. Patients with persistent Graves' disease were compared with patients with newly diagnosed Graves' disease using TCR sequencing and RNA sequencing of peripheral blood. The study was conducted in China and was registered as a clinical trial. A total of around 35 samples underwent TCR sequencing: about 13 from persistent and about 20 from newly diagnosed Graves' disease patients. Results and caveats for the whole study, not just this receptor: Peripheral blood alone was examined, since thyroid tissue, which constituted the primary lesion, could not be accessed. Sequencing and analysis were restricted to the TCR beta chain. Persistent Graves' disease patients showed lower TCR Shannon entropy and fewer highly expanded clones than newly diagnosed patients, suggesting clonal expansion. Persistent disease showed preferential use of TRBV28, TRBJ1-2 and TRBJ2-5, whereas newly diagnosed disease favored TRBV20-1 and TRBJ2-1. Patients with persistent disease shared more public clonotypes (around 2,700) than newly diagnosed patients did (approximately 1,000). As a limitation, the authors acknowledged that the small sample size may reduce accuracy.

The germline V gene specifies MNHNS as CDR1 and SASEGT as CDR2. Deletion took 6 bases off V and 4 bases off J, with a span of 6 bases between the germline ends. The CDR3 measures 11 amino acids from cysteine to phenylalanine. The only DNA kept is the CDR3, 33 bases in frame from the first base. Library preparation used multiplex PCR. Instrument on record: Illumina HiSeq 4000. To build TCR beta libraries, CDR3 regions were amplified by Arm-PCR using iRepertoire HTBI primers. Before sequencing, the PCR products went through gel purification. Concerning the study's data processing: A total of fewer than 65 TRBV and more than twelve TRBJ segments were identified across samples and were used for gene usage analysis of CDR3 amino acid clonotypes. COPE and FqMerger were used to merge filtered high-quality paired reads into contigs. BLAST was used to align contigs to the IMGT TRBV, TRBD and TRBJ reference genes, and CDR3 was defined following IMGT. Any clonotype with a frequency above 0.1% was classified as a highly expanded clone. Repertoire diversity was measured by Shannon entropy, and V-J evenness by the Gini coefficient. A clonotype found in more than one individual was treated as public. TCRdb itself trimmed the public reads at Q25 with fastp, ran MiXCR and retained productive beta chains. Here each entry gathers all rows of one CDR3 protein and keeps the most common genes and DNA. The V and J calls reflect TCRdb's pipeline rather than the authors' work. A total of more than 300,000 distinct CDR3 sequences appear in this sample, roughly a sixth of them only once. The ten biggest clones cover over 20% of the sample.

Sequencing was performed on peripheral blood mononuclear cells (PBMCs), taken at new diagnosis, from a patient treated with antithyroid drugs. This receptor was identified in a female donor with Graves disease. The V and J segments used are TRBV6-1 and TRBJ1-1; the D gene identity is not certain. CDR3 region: CASRVGTEAFF. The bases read TGTGCCAGCAGGGTGGGCACTGAAGCTTTCTTT.